Below, 13 T cell receptor beta chains from the same sample are listed, as sequenced in a study of T-cell reconstitution after alpha-beta-depleted transplantation in children. It was with unique molecular identifiers that the TCRbeta library was prepared. From the PCR reads, TCRdb called clonotypes with MiXCR, one entry per CDR3 protein. The top ten hold 2% to 2.5% of the sample, which has a few hundred thousand distinct CDR3 sequences, about 9.4% seen once. The starting material was PBMCs from the stem cell graft donor, obtained from the stem cell graft. Receptor source: a human donor who donated a stem cell graft to a child with acute lymphoblastic leukemia.

The chain has TRBV5-1 and TRBJ2-3; TRBD1 aligns across 10 bases. J lost 5 bases, V lost 0 bases, and 3 bases had no gene match. This CDR3 has 15 amino acids. CDR1 is SGHRS and CDR2 is YFSETQ in the germline V gene. CDR3 DNA: TGCGCCAGCAGCTTGGGGACAGGGGGAGGAGATACGCAGTATTTT. Its translation is CASSLGTGGGDTQYF. The entire variable domain, with the rest obtained from reference TRBV5-1 and TRBJ2-3, is as follows: KAGVTQTPRYLIKTRGQQVTLSCSPISGHRSVSWYQQTPGQGLQFLFEYFSETQRNKGNFPGRFSGRQFSNSRSEMNVSTLELGDSALYLCASSLGTGGGDTQYFGPGTRLTVL.

The V and J genes are TRBV28 and TRBJ1-2; D is uncertain. Trimming cost V 4 bases and J 0 bases, with 6 bases left between them. The CDR3 is made up of 13 amino acids. Germline V gene data show CDR1 as MDHEN and CDR2 as SYDVKM. DNA for the CDR3: TGTGCCAGCAGTTGGCGTTCTAACTATGGCTACACCTTC. Its protein is CASSWRSNYGYTF.

This clonotype was seen more than once but under ten times. The V gene is TRBV13, the J gene TRBJ1-3; possibly TRBD1 for D (5 bases). CDR1 and CDR2 from the germline V gene are PRHDT and FYEKMQ (reference sequence). The CDR3 totals 19 residues. Deletions cut 5 bases from V and 0 bases from J, with 23 bases between. The CDR3 nucleotides read TGTGCCAGCAGCCCGAGAGAAACCGGGGCGGGGAGCTCTGGAAACACCATATATTTT. Translated: CASSPRETGAGSSGNTIYF.

This clonotype was seen ten or more times. This chain uses TRBV7-2 with TRBJ2-7; 8 nucleotides match TRBD1. V was pared by 4 bases and J by 5 bases, with 7 bases of the junction left unmatched. The germline V gene has CDR1 SGHTA and CDR2 FQGNSA. The CDR3 spans 14 residues. The CDR3 reads CASSWDRSRDEQYF. As DNA, the CDR3 is TGTGCCAGCAGCTGGGACAGGTCCCGAGACGAGCAGTACTTC.

A few counts support this clonotype. This chain uses TRBV4-2 with TRBJ2-2; D might be TRBD2 (5 bases). Trimming took 1 base from V and 4 from J, leaving 10 bases between them. In germline, CDR1 is LGHNA, CDR2 YNFKEQ. The CDR3 length is 15 residues. The CDR3, as DNA: TGTGCCAGCAGCCAAGTCGAGCGGCCCACCGGGGAGCTGTTTTTT. It translates to CASSQVERPTGELFF.

The V call is TRBV7-9, the J call TRBJ2-5; a possible D gene is TRBD2 (6 bases). Looked up from germline, CDR1 is SEHNR and CDR2 is FQNEAQ (reference sequence). The CDR3 sequence is 16 residues long. The germline V and J ends were trimmed by 5 bases and 5 bases, with 21 bases remaining between them. In DNA, the CDR3 is TGTGCCAGCAGCCCTACCCCGGGGGAGGTGGAGGAGACCCAGTACTTC. The encoded protein is CASSPTPGEVEETQYF.

This chain uses TRBV29-1 with TRBJ1-5; 8 positions match TRBD1. The CDR3 totals 13 residues. Germline values: CDR1 SQVTM, CDR2 ANQGSEA. The junction had 4 bases not matched to a gene; V was cut back by 4 bases and J by 5 bases. CDR3 sequence: CSVGRGPDQPQHF. In DNA, the CDR3 is TGCAGCGTTGGCAGGGGGCCTGATCAGCCCCAGCATTTT.

This clonotype was detected many times. This chain connects TRBV27 to TRBJ2-2, with a possible D match to TRBD2 (7 bases). This CDR3 is built from 16 residues. CDR1 is MNHEY and CDR2 is SMNVEV in the germline V gene (reference sequence). V gave up 1 base and J gave up 2 bases, with 11 bases separating them. This CDR3 is CASSLLGGLNTGELFF. CDR3 bases: TGTGCCAGCAGTTTATTGGGGGGGCTTAACACCGGGGAGCTGTTTTTT.

Only a few counts were recorded for this clonotype. CDR3 sequence (DNA): TGTGCCAGCAGCCAAGATACGCTCACTCAGCTGTATTTT. Translating it yields CASSQDTLTQLYF. This chain uses TRBV4-2 with TRBJ2-3; unclear D gene. Trimming removed 0 bases from V and 14 bases from J, with 15 bases in between. From germline, CDR1 is LGHNA and CDR2 YNFKEQ. This CDR3 contains 13 residues.

This clonotype appeared a few times. The rearrangement uses TRBV7-9 and TRBJ2-3; tentatively, D is TRBD1 (5 bases). CDR3 size: 16 residues. Germline-derived CDR1 and CDR2 are SEHNR and FQNEAQ (reference sequence). Trimming removed 5 bases from V and 5 bases from J, with 20 bases in between. The CDR3 DNA is TGTGCCAGCAGCGGATATCTTAGGGGCATAAGAGATACGCAGTATTTT. Residues: CASSGYLRGIRDTQYF.

The rearrangement uses TRBV20-1 and TRBJ2-6, with TRBD2 identical over 7 bases. The J segment lost 0 bases and the V segment lost 6 bases, leaving 20 bases of the junction unmatched. Germline CDR1 DFQATT, CDR2 SNEGSKA (reference sequence). CDR3 size: 20 residues. The CDR3 DNA reads TGCAGTGCCAGATCCCGGAGGGCTAGCGGTTTAAGCTCTGGGGCCAACGTCCTGACTTTC. Translation: CSARSRRASGLSSGANVLTF.

The CDR3 sequence: CASRKGQGTNTGELFF. CDR3 in DNA: TGCGCCAGCAGGAAAGGACAGGGGACCAACACCGGGGAGCTGTTTTTT. V and J are TRBV4-1 and TRBJ2-2; 9 bases line up with TRBD1. V gave up 6 bases and J gave up 2 bases; unmatched junction bases: 7. The length of the CDR3 is 16 residues. Germline loops: CDR1 MGHRA, CDR2 YSYEKL.

This clonotype has more than one count but fewer than ten. The gene calls are TRBV11-2 and TRBJ2-2; 9 nucleotides align to TRBD1. In germline, CDR1 is SGHAT, CDR2 FQNNGV. The ends lost 5 bases at V and 0 bases at J; junction bases unmatched: 4. CDR3 length: 16 amino acids. The CDR3 DNA reads as TGTGCCAGCAGCACTTGGGACAGGGCGAACACCGGGGAGCTGTTTTTT. Residues: CASSTWDRANTGELFF.